Below, 2 T cell receptor beta chains from the same sample are listed, as sequenced in a study of blood T cells in healthy people across ages. Alongside a J-beta primer mix, a sample-barcoded 5' primer served in a second PCR lasting roughly 6 to 11 cycles. MiXCR, applied by TCRdb to the 5' RACE reads, yields one record per CDR3 protein. This repertoire shows hundreds of thousands of distinct CDR3 sequences, approximately 49% found once; its top ten account for roughly a third. Specimen: blood. The receptor set was obtained from a woman aged 55 to 70 in good health.

This clonotype has only a few counts. At one end the junction does not follow the germline gene, possibly because of a read error. This chain connects TRBV7-7 to TRBJ2-1, with 8 bases identical to TRBD1. Germline-derived CDR1 and CDR2 are SSHAT and FNYEAQ (reference sequence). The CDR3 sequence is 16 residues long. Here the CDR3 reads CASSLGPGQAYNEQFF. In DNA, the CDR3 is TGTGCTAGCAGCTTAGGGCCGGGACAGGCCTACAATGAGCAGTTCTTC.

The rearrangement joins TRBV29-1 to TRBJ2-3; the match to TRBD2 covers 16 bases. V was clipped by 6 bases and J by 4 bases; unmatched bases: 7. The CDR3 runs 16 residues. Germline V gene data show CDR1 as SQVTM and CDR2 as ANQGSEA. The CDR3 is CSVWGLAGGGSDTQYF. The DNA for the CDR3 is TGCAGCGTCTGGGGACTAGCGGGAGGGGGGTCAGATACGCAGTATTTT.